The next 2 T cell receptor beta chains were all read from a single sample in a study of cytomegalovirus exposure and HLA in healthy donors. 13 Jbeta primers and 60 Vbeta primers were used for the PCR. The data were produced by immunoSEQ multiplex PCR, yet TCRdb's version contains in-frame clones alone and is incomplete. The repertoire holds about 120,000 clones, with 60% to 85% as singletons. The sequenced sample was PBMCs. The receptors were gathered from a woman aged 40 to 50 in good health and CMV-seropositive.

The V and J genes are TRBV19 and TRBJ1-1, with a possible D match to TRBD1 (5 bases). Germline loops: CDR1 LNHDA, CDR2 SQIVND (reference sequence). With 4 bases removed from V and 3 bases from J, the gap between germline ends came to 6 bases. The CDR3 is 12 amino acids. The CDR3 bases are TGTGCCAGTAGTACAGGGTACACTGAAGCTTTCTTT. It specifies CASSTGYTEAFF.

The CDR3 DNA reads as TGTGCCAGCAGCCAAGATGGTGTTAGCGGGACCTGGCGAGAGACCCAGTACTTC. As protein: CASSQDGVSGTWRETQYF. This chain links TRBV4-2 with TRBJ2-5; 8 bases line up with TRBD2. The V gene end was trimmed by 0 bases and the J gene end by 4 bases; junction bases not matched to a gene: 13. Looked up from germline, CDR1 is LGHNA and CDR2 is YNFKEQ. CDR3 length: 18 residues.